This TCR beta chain was retrieved from a study of T-cell memory formation after mild COVID-19. Germline CDR1 reads ENHRY; CDR2 reads SYGVKD. Losses at the gene ends were 5 bases for V and 3 bases for J; bases not matched to a gene: 6. This CDR3 spans 15 amino acids. MiXCR, applied by TCRdb to the 5' RACE reads, yields one record per CDR3 protein. The sample contains about 340,000 distinct CDR3 sequences, roughly 15% of which appear only once. Only one count was recorded for this clonotype. This receptor was taken from a young man who had mild COVID-19 (a few samples of this study predate the infection). Cell type and time point are not known. The sequencing sample was made of PBMCs or a T cell subset sorted from them (not recorded which). The V and J genes are TRBV10-3 and TRBJ2-1; 8 nucleotides align to TRBD1. The CDR3 bases are TGTGCCATCAGTAAGGACAGGGCCTTCTACAATGAGCAGTTCTTC. Translation gives CAISKDRAFYNEQFF.